This TCR beta chain was obtained from a study of T cell changes during pregnancy in multiple sclerosis. The germline CDR1 and CDR2 sequences are SQVTM and ANQGSEA. The CDR3 extends over 12 amino acids. The V end lost 0 bases, the J end lost 7 bases, and 10 bases lay between the germline ends. Method: immunoSEQ multiplex PCR; TCRdb's copy keeps in-frame clones and lacks some. The sample includes some 140,000 clones, about 95% of them seen just once. The clonotype comes from a female donor with multiple sclerosis, enrolled in a pregnancy study. Sequenced here: peripheral blood, sampled after pregnancy. The chain combines TRBV29-1 with TRBJ2-7; D perhaps matches TRBD2 (5 bases). The CDR3 bases are TGCAGCGTTGAAGATGGCGGGTTGGAGCAGTACTTC. It translates to CSVEDGGLEQYF.